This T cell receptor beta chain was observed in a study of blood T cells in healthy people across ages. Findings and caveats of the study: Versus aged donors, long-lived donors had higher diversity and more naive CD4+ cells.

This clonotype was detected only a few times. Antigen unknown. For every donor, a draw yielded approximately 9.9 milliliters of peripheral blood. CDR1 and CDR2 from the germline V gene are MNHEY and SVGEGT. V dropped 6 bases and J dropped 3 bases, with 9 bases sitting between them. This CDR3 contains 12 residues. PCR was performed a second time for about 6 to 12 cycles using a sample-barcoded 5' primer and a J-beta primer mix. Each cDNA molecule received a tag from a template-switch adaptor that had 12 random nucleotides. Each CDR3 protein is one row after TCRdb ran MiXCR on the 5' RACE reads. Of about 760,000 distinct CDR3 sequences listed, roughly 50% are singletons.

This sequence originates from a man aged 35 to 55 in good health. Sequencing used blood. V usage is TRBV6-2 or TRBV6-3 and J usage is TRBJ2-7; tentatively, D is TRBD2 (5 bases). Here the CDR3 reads CASRPGDYEQYF. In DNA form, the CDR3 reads TGTGCCAGCAGGCCCGGGGACTACGAGCAGTACTTC.